Listed here are 21 T cell receptor beta chains from one sample, sequenced in a study of T cell responses to AZD1222 COVID-19 vaccine. Method: immunoSEQ multiplex PCR; TCRdb's copy keeps in-frame clones and lacks some. The profile shows about 150,000 clones, approximately 90% of them singletons. This specimen consisted of peripheral blood, obtained on day 0 of AZD1222 vaccination. The receptors derive from an adult in good health.

V is TRBV7-3 and J is TRBJ2-2; a possible D gene is TRBD2 (5 bases). The CDR3 totals 15 residues. The germline V gene has CDR1 SGHTA and CDR2 FQGTGA. The V and J ends lost 6 bases and 6 bases respectively, with 17 bases between them. CDR3 nucleotides: TGTGCCAGCAGTCCCGCTACTAGTACGGCCGGGGAGCTGTTTTTT. It encodes CASSPATSTAGELFF.

The chain is built from TRBV28 and TRBJ1-6, with a tentative D call TRBD1 (6 bases). This CDR3 region has 15 residues. Germline V gives CDR1 MDHEN, CDR2 SYDVKM. V lost 5 bases to trimming and J lost 9 bases, with 17 bases between them. CDR3: CASSGGRGSGSPLHF. CDR3 in DNA: TGTGCCAGCAGTGGGGGGAGGGGGAGCGGTTCACCCCTCCACTTT.

V and J are TRBV27 and TRBJ2-7, with 9 bases lining up with TRBD1. Trimming at V came to 2 bases and at J to 2 bases, leaving 4 bases not matched to a gene. The CDR3 is 15 amino acids. In germline, CDR1 is MNHEY, CDR2 SMNVEV (reference sequence). The CDR3 is CASSLKTGGTYEQYF. The CDR3 region has the DNA TGTGCCAGCAGTTTAAAGACAGGGGGTACCTACGAGCAGTACTTC.

V gene TRBV5-1 combines with J gene TRBJ1-1; 7 bases match TRBD1. Germline CDR1 reads SGHRS; CDR2 reads YFSETQ. With V trimmed by 3 bases and J by 11 bases, 10 bases remained unmatched. CDR3 length: 13 amino acids. The CDR3 reads CASSSTGGTEAFF. CDR3 bases: TGCGCCAGCAGCTCAACCGGTGGGACAGAGGCTTTCTTT.

This sequence joins TRBV19 and TRBJ2-5, with 8 nucleotides matching TRBD1. Germline CDR1 and CDR2: LNHDA and SQIVND (reference sequence). Unmatched junction bases numbered 5, after V lost 1 base and J lost 4 bases. CDR3 length: 15 amino acids. DNA of the CDR3: TGTGCCAGTAGTATAGTAAGGGACAGGAGAGAGACCCAGTACTTC. Its protein is CASSIVRDRRETQYF.

V and J are TRBV10-3 and TRBJ1-6; the D gene is possibly TRBD1 (5 bases). The V end lost 3 bases, the J end lost 7 bases, and 10 bases lay between the germline ends. The germline V gene has CDR1 ENHRY and CDR2 SYGVKD. This CDR3 spans 14 amino acids. DNA of the CDR3: TGTGCCATCAGTGACGTAGGGGCCAATTCACCCCTCCACTTT. Its protein is CAISDVGANSPLHF.

The rearrangement uses TRBV6-5 and TRBJ1-3; the D gene is possibly TRBD1 (6 bases). Per the germline V gene, CDR1 is MNHEY and CDR2 is SVGAGI. The CDR3 has 15 amino acids. Trimming removed 5 bases at V and 3 bases at J, with 14 bases between. Written as DNA, the CDR3 is TGTGCCAGCAGTCCCCTCCTAGGGGGTGGAAACACCATATATTTT. It translates to CASSPLLGGGNTIYF.

The chain has TRBV7-9 and TRBJ1-4; D gene ambiguous. The CDR3 runs 14 residues. The V and J ends lost 2 bases and 5 bases respectively, with 9 bases between them. Germline V gene data show CDR1 as SEHNR and CDR2 as FQNEAQ (reference sequence). The CDR3: CASSLMQHNEKLFF. Written as DNA, the CDR3 is TGTGCCAGCAGCTTAATGCAGCACAATGAAAAACTGTTTTTT. The full variable domain, completed using reference TRBV7-9 and TRBJ1-4, is DTGVSQNPRHKITKRGQNVTFRCDPISEHNRLYWYRQTLGQGPEFLTYFQNEAQLEKSRLLSDRFSAERPKGSFSTLEIQRTEQGDSAMYLCASSLMQHNEKLFFGSGTQLSVL.

Only one count was recorded for this clone. The chain employs TRBV5-8 and TRBJ2-1; D ambiguous. The V gene lost 0 bases and the J gene lost 11 bases, with 0 bases spanning the gap. CDR3 length: 9 amino acids. Germline-derived CDR1 and CDR2 are SGHTS and YDEGEE. CDR3 in DNA: TGTGCCAGCAGCTTGGAGCAGTTCTTC. Encoded protein: CASSLEQFF.

The V gene is TRBV27, the J gene TRBJ1-4; 8 nucleotides agree with TRBD1. CDR1 is MNHEY and CDR2 is SMNVEV in the germline V gene (reference sequence). J lost 5 bases, V lost 5 bases, and 4 bases had no gene match. There are 14 residues in the CDR3. The CDR3 sequence is CASSKTGGNEKLFF. For the CDR3, the DNA is TGTGCCAGCAGTAAAACAGGGGGAAATGAAAAACTGTTTTTT.

This chain links TRBV5-1 with TRBJ2-1; D not certain. CDR3 length equals 15 residues. Germline loops: CDR1 SGHRS, CDR2 YFSETQ. The V and J ends lost 6 bases and 2 bases respectively, with 15 bases between them. CDR3 nucleotide sequence: TGCGCCAGCAATATATTAGCTGAGACCTACAATGAGCAGTTCTTC. Protein product: CASNILAETYNEQFF.

The CDR3 here is CASWSGLGTDTQYF. As DNA, the CDR3 is TGTGCCAGTTGGAGCGGTCTGGGGACAGATACGCAGTATTTT. V and J are TRBV6-5 and TRBJ2-3, with D possibly TRBD2 on 5 matching bases. Trimming left V 9 bases short and J 3 bases short, with 16 bases between. Germline values: CDR1 MNHEY, CDR2 SVGAGI. The CDR3 loop spans 14 amino acids.

This clone was seen more than once but under ten times. The J gene is TRBJ1-5, the V gene TRBV5-4; TRBD1 might be the D (5 bases). CDR3 length equals 17 residues. V was pared by 2 bases and J by 2 bases, with 17 bases between. The V gene's germline CDR1 is SGHNT and CDR2 YYREEE (reference sequence). In DNA, the CDR3 is TGTGCCAGCAGCTTTGGGGGGGTTCCGGCGGGCAATCAGCCCCAGCATTTT. It encodes CASSFGGVPAGNQPQHF.

This clone came up a few times. The chain recombines TRBV5-4 with TRBJ1-6; no reliable D call. Germline loops: CDR1 SGHNT, CDR2 YYREEE (reference sequence). V was pared by 3 bases and J by 7 bases, with 20 bases between. The CDR3 runs 17 residues. The CDR3 loop reads CASSSWTGSLGNSPLHF. In DNA form, the CDR3 reads TGTGCCAGCAGCTCGTGGACGGGGAGTTTAGGGAATTCACCCCTCCACTTT.

This chain uses TRBV18 with TRBJ2-7, with 10 bases matching TRBD1. This CDR3 has 15 amino acids. V gave up 3 bases and J gave up 3 bases; unmatched junction bases: 5. The V gene's germline CDR1 is KGHSH and CDR2 LQKENI. CDR3 loop: CASSPSGQGFYEQYF. CDR3 in DNA: TGTGCCAGCTCACCCTCGGGACAGGGGTTCTACGAGCAGTACTTC. Looking up the rest from reference TRBV18 and TRBJ2-7 gives the full variable domain: NAGVMQNPRHLVRRRGQEARLRCSPMKGHSHVYWYRQLPEEGLKFMVYLQKENIIDESGMPKERFSAEFPKEGPSILRIQQVVRGDSAAYFCASSPSGQGFYEQYFGPGTRLTVT.

This rearrangement joins TRBV5-4 to TRBJ1-3, with TRBD1 matching 7 bases. The CDR3 loop spans 17 amino acids. CDR1 SGHNT and CDR2 YYREEE come from the germline V gene (reference sequence). Trimming cost V 9 bases and J 1 base; bases outside gene matches: 16. DNA for the CDR3: TGTGCCACCTCCACGGGACAGAATTATGGGTCTGGAAACACCATATATTTT. This encodes CATSTGQNYGSGNTIYF.

This rearrangement joins TRBV5-4 to TRBJ1-3, with D hard to call. Per germline, CDR1 SGHNT and CDR2 YYREEE (reference sequence). V lost 1 base, J lost 0 bases, and 8 bases lay in between. The CDR3 sequence is 15 residues long. The CDR3, as DNA: TGTGCCAGCAGCTTGAGGGCAGGCTCTGGAAACACCATATATTTT. Protein product: CASSLRAGSGNTIYF.

The chain is built from TRBV5-1 and TRBJ1-1, with 7 bases that match TRBD1. J was trimmed by 7 bases and V by 5 bases; bases with no gene match: 8. The CDR3 runs 13 residues. Germline loops: CDR1 SGHRS, CDR2 YFSETQ. The CDR3 protein is CASSPTGRDEAFF. The CDR3 DNA reads TGCGCCAGCAGTCCGACAGGGAGGGATGAAGCTTTCTTT.

This clone was seen once. The gene calls are TRBV9 and TRBJ1-1; D is unclear. This CDR3 is built from 14 residues. V gave up 0 bases and J gave up 8 bases, with 14 bases separating them. The V gene's germline CDR1 is SGDLS and CDR2 YYNGEE. CDR3 coding DNA: TGTGCCAGCAGCGTAGATCTGGTAGTCAGCGAAGCTTTCTTT. It codes for CASSVDLVVSEAFF.

The gene calls are TRBV6-6 and TRBJ1-5; D uncertain. The V end lost 6 bases, the J end lost 1 base, and 16 bases lay between the germline ends. From germline, CDR1 is MNHNY and CDR2 SVGAGI (reference sequence). The CDR3 runs 16 residues. The DNA of the CDR3 is TGTGCCAGCAGCAGGACGGCTTTAGAGAGCAATCAGCCCCAGCATTTT. As protein: CASSRTALESNQPQHF.

CDR3 DNA: TGTGCCAGCAGCGCGGACCCGGGGCCCTATAATTCACCCCTCCACTTT. Encoded protein: CASSADPGPYNSPLHF. The chain employs TRBV9 and TRBJ1-6, with D perhaps matching TRBD1 (5 bases). The germline gives CDR1 SGDLS, CDR2 YYNGEE. Trimming removed 3 bases at V and 2 bases at J, with 12 bases between. The CDR3 is made up of 16 amino acids.